This T cell receptor (beta chain) emerged from a study of T cell responses to AZD1222 COVID-19 vaccine. Study findings and constraints: No day 14 peak samples; only post-peak repertoires were characterized. Most donors were white British and more were female, and clonal diversity was possibly underestimated.

Assay: immunoSEQ multiplex PCR; the TCRdb copy retains only in-frame clones and omits some. This sample carries 95,000 to 150,000 clones, roughly 90% of them seen once, and the ten largest clones take 6% to 9%. Analyses pooled second doses at about 4 or about 12 weeks. Comment on this clone: Its target is not known.

The TCR originated in an adult who received the AZD1222 COVID-19 vaccine. The input for sequencing was peripheral blood, taken 28 days after the second AZD1222 dose.

CDR3 nucleotides: TGTGCCACCAGTGATTTCGGGGTCTCCTATGGCTACACCTTC. Translation gives CATSDFGVSYGYTF. The chain employs TRBV24-1 and TRBJ1-2; D not certain. V shed 1 base and J shed 4 bases, with 9 bases lying between them. Germline V gene lookup returns CDR1 KGHDR and CDR2 SFDVKD. This CDR3 spans 14 amino acids.